This T cell receptor beta chain was obtained from a study of shared clonotypes between healthy human individuals. Study at large: Per-donor plates numbered three CD4 naive, three CD4 memory, two CD8 naive and one CD8 memory. Findings of the study overall: Clonotypes which were not shared had lower generation probabilities than clonotypes that all four donors shared. Sharing across several donors was seen in 4.5% to 6.5% of naive CD4 clonotypes.

The input for sorted-subset replicate PCRs was around 0.2 ug DNA, 25,000 to 35,000 T cell genomes. Libraries were prepared by immunoSEQ multiplex PCR; TCRdb keeps only in-frame clonotypes and omits some of them. This sample has roughly 2.5 million clones, with about 92% found just once. This clone appeared a single time. Its antigen remains unknown. V was shortened by 2 bases and J by 5 bases, with 19 bases between the two germline ends. Germline lookup yields CDR1 GTSNPN and CDR2 SVGIG (reference sequence). The length of the CDR3 is 16 residues. Sequencing was carried out using naive CD4+ T cells sorted from blood. Subset denoted: CD45RA+ positively selected. This receptor was identified in a man younger than 35 in good health. V usage is TRBV30 and J usage is TRBJ1-5, with D perhaps matching TRBD1 (5 bases). This chain's CDR3 is CAWSSLEGTFDQPQHF. The CDR3 DNA follows: TGTGCCTGGAGTTCCCTTGAGGGGACTTTCGATCAGCCCCAGCATTTT.